The 20 T cell receptor beta chains listed next were all sequenced from one sample in a study of T cell repertoires in cytomegalovirus infection. TCRdb processed the reads anew with MiXCR; each CDR3 protein has one entry. Of fewer than 350,000 distinct CDR3 sequences in the sample, more than 8% were seen once. The sample was PBMCs. The receptors shown here come from a human donor in good health (CMV status not recorded). Some clones in this sample may be carry-over from other donors' samples.

The sample holds many counts of this clonotype. The chain couples TRBV12-3 or TRBV12-4 to TRBJ1-1; D possibly corresponds to TRBD1 (6 bases). V was clipped by 5 bases and J by 0 bases, with 10 bases between them. CDR3 size: 14 residues. The CDR3 nucleotides read TGTGCCAGCAGTCAGGGGACTTTGAACACTGAAGCTTTCTTT. It specifies CASSQGTLNTEAFF.

This clonotype occurred many times. This chain connects TRBV7-2 to TRBJ2-7, with D perhaps matching TRBD2 (6 bases). Trimming removed 6 bases at V and 7 bases at J, with 16 bases between. Germline V gene sequence: CDR1 SGHTA, CDR2 FQGNSA. The CDR3 is made up of 13 amino acids. DNA of the CDR3: TGTGCCAGCAGTATAAGGAGGGCGGGGGAGCAGTACTTC. Protein sequence: CASSIRRAGEQYF.

Many counts were recorded for this clonotype. The chain couples TRBV12-3 or TRBV12-4 to TRBJ1-5; no clear D. V was cut by 2 bases and J by 4 bases, with 6 bases left in between. This CDR3 comprises 13 residues. In nucleotides, the CDR3 is TGTGCCAGCAGTTTACTGGGGAATCAGCCCCAGCATTTT. Translating it yields CASSLLGNQPQHF.

The sample holds many counts of this clonotype. This chain links TRBV12-3 or TRBV12-4 with TRBJ1-2; D uncertain. This CDR3 has 15 residues. V dropped 7 bases and J dropped 7 bases, with 22 bases sitting between them. CDR3 DNA sequence: TGTGCCAGCACTCCGGTCCCGGGGAAGTATGGTGGCTACACCTTC. As protein: CASTPVPGKYGGYTF.

This clonotype was counted ten times or more. This rearrangement joins TRBV7-2 to TRBJ1-1; D is undetermined. In germline, CDR1 is SGHTA, CDR2 FQGNSA. The V and J ends lost 1 base and 5 bases respectively, with 5 bases between them. The CDR3 runs to 12 residues. The DNA for the CDR3 is TGTGCCAGCAGCTTAGTGTTAACTGAAGCTTTCTTT. As protein: CASSLVLTEAFF.

The CDR3, as DNA: TGTGCCAGCAGCGGATCGAGCGGGAGGGGCTACAATGAGCAGTTCTTC. This codes for CASSGSSGRGYNEQFF. The genes are TRBV5-4 and TRBJ2-1; TRBD2 matches 10 bases. The CDR3 sequence is 16 residues long. CDR1 SGHNT and CDR2 YYREEE come from the germline V gene (reference sequence). V gave up 4 bases and J gave up 3 bases; unmatched junction bases: 7.

This clonotype has more than one count but fewer than ten. The chain joins TRBV30 to TRBJ1-1; 7 nucleotides line up with TRBD1. The V and J ends lost 4 bases and 2 bases, in that order; junction bases with no gene match: 4. From germline, CDR1 is GTSNPN and CDR2 SVGIG (reference sequence). The CDR3 is made up of 13 amino acids. CDR3 nucleotides: TGTGCCTGGACCCGGGACAGTAACACTGAAGCTTTCTTT. This gives the protein CAWTRDSNTEAFF.

In the case of this clonotype: This may be a read error: a much more frequent sequence differs by one nucleotide. V gene TRBV7-2 combines with J gene TRBJ2-1, with a weak D call TRBD2 (6 bases). V lost 1 base and J 3 bases, leaving 13 bases between the germline ends. Germline V gene lookup returns CDR1 SGHTA and CDR2 FQGNSA. The CDR3 consists of 16 residues. The CDR3 nucleotides are TGTGCCAGCAGCTTAGGGATCGGGAGAGGCTACAATGAGCAGTTCTTC. Protein sequence: CASSLGIGRGYNEQFF.

This rearrangement joins TRBV6-2 or TRBV6-3 to TRBJ2-7; D gene unclear. Trimming left V 2 bases short and J 0 bases short, with 8 bases between. CDR3 length: 14 amino acids. The germline CDR1 and CDR2 sequences are MNHEY and SVGEGT. The CDR3 loop reads CASSYLDGSYEQYF. CDR3 nucleotides: TGTGCCAGCAGTTACCTAGACGGCTCCTACGAGCAGTACTTC.

This clonotype has just a few counts. The chain joins TRBV4-2 to TRBJ1-2, with D perhaps TRBD1 (6 bases). The CDR3 loop spans 13 amino acids. Germline values: CDR1 LGHNA, CDR2 YNFKEQ. V was shortened by 1 base and J by 8 bases, with 11 bases between the two germline ends. In nucleotides, the CDR3 is TGTGCCAGCAGCCAAGCACAGGGTTTAGGCTACACCTTC. This translates into CASSQAQGLGYTF.

This clonotype was found many times. The rearrangement links TRBV7-2 to TRBJ1-5; no clear D gene. Germline V gene data show CDR1 as SGHTA and CDR2 as FQGNSA. The CDR3 is 12 residues long. V was clipped by 5 bases and J by 11 bases, with 13 bases between them. The CDR3 bases are TGTGCCAGCAGCCCCGCGGTAGGGACCCAGCATTTT. Translated, it gives CASSPAVGTQHF. Together with reference TRBV7-2 and TRBJ1-5, the CDR3 gives the full variable domain: GAGVSQSPSNKVTEKGKDVELRCDPISGHTALYWYRQSLGQGLEFLIYFQGNSAPDKSGLPSDRFSAERTGGSVSTLTIQRTQQEDSAVYLCASSPAVGTQHFGDGTRLSIL.

This clonotype appeared a few times. The V gene is TRBV20-1, the J gene TRBJ1-2, with D maybe TRBD1 (5 bases). The CDR3 length is 12 residues. Germline CDR1 is DFQATT and CDR2 is SNEGSKA (reference sequence). With 3 bases removed from V and 4 bases from J, the gap between germline ends came to 9 bases. CDR3 nucleotide sequence: TGCAGTGCTAGGATGCAGGGCTATGGCTACACCTTC. It translates to CSARMQGYGYTF.

The table lists this clonotype with many counts. This chain links TRBV7-2 with TRBJ2-1; maybe TRBD1 (6 bases). Per the germline V gene, CDR1 is SGHTA and CDR2 is FQGNSA. The CDR3 covers 16 residues. V was shortened by 3 bases and J by 5 bases, with 17 bases between the two germline ends. DNA of the CDR3: TGTGCCAGCAGCTTCCCGGGACAAAGTTTAGACAATGAGCAGTTCTTC. Residues: CASSFPGQSLDNEQFF.

This clonotype occurred many times. The chain has TRBV28 and TRBJ2-7, with no clear D. The CDR3 length is 15 residues. The germline V gene encodes CDR1 MDHEN and CDR2 SYDVKM. The ends were cut back, 2 bases at V and 4 bases at J, with 15 bases in the middle. This CDR3 is CASSLGESGRYEQYF. The CDR3 nucleotides are TGTGCCAGCAGTTTAGGGGAAAGTGGACGATACGAGCAGTACTTC.

In this sample, this clonotype turned up many times. The chain carries TRBV7-2 and TRBJ2-1; the match to TRBD2 covers 7 bases. With 3 bases clipped from V and 6 bases from J, the junction kept 2 bases outside the gene matches. This CDR3 comprises 13 residues. Germline values: CDR1 SGHTA, CDR2 FQGNSA. In nucleotides, the CDR3 is TGTGCCAGCAGCTTGCGGACTAGCAATGAGCAGTTCTTC. It specifies CASSLRTSNEQFF.

The chain employs TRBV25-1 and TRBJ1-1, with D maybe TRBD1 (6 bases). CDR1 and CDR2 from the germline V gene are MGHDK and SYGVNS. V lost 3 bases to trimming and J lost 2 bases, with 13 bases between them. The CDR3 consists of 15 residues. The CDR3 region has the DNA TGTGCCAGCAGTGAGGGGGCGGGGCGAAACACTGAAGCTTTCTTT. Amino acids: CASSEGAGRNTEAFF.

The chain has TRBV7-9 and TRBJ1-1, with D perhaps matching TRBD1 (6 bases). This CDR3 spans 15 amino acids. Trimming took off 4 bases at V and 5 bases at J, with 17 bases between the two ends. Germline CDR1 SEHNR, CDR2 FQNEAQ (reference sequence). The CDR3 sequence: CASSSPLQGWTEAFF. DNA for the CDR3: TGTGCCAGCAGCTCACCCTTACAGGGATGGACTGAAGCTTTCTTT.

This clonotype was seen only a few times. The chain couples TRBV20-1 to TRBJ2-7; D may be TRBD1 or TRBD2 (6 bases each). V lost 5 bases and J 3 bases, leaving 29 bases between the germline ends. The CDR3 spans 18 residues. Germline V CDR1 and CDR2: DFQATT, SNEGSKA (reference sequence). The CDR3 region is CSAQAGMGAWTNNYEQYF. CDR3 sequence (DNA): TGCAGTGCTCAGGCCGGGATGGGGGCATGGACTAACAACTACGAGCAGTACTTC.

This clonotype has a count of ten or more. One end of the junction varies from germline; a read error may be responsible. The J gene is TRBJ1-4, the V gene TRBV12-3 or TRBV12-4; tentatively, D is TRBD1 (6 bases). The CDR3 spans 12 residues. The CDR3 sequence: CATQGTNEKLFF. The DNA of the CDR3 is TGTGCCACCCAGGGGACGAATGAAAAGCTGTTTTTT.

This clonotype was observed many times. The chain uses TRBV7-2 and TRBJ1-1, with D perhaps matching TRBD1 (6 bases). V lost 2 bases, J lost 1 base, and 14 bases lay in between. Germline loops: CDR1 SGHTA, CDR2 FQGNSA. The length of the CDR3 is 16 residues. The CDR3 DNA reads TGTGCCAGCAGCTTAATAGGACAGTACGAGAACACTGAAGCTTTCTTT. This sequence encodes CASSLIGQYENTEAFF.